The 12 T cell receptor beta chains below come from one sample, sequenced in a study of blood T cells in healthy people across ages. Through a sample-barcoded 5' primer and a J-beta primer mix, a second PCR was run for 7 to 11 cycles. A single record per CDR3 protein comes from TCRdb applying MiXCR to the 5' RACE reads. Here the sample spans 500,000 to 600,000 distinct CDR3 sequences, roughly a quarter being singletons. Sequenced material: blood. These receptors were collected from a woman in her seventies in good health.

The V gene is TRBV4-2, the J gene TRBJ2-7; 8 bases map to TRBD2. With 7 bases clipped from V and 5 bases from J, the junction kept 22 bases outside the gene matches. In germline, CDR1 is LGHNA, CDR2 YNFKEQ. The CDR3 runs to 18 residues. This CDR3 is CASIRNGQVERGFHEQYF. The CDR3 DNA follows: TGTGCCAGCATAAGGAATGGGCAAGTGGAGCGGGGGTTCCACGAGCAGTACTTC.

This chain connects TRBV20-1 to TRBJ1-2, with D tentatively TRBD1 (6 bases). V was cut by 7 bases and J by 7 bases, with 10 bases left in between. CDR1 and CDR2 (germline): DFQATT, SNEGSKA (reference sequence). The CDR3 consists of 10 residues. The CDR3 loop is CSGNRVGYTF. Here the CDR3 DNA reads TGCAGTGGGAACAGGGTTGGCTACACCTTC.

This clonotype was observed a handful of times. The V call is TRBV20-1, the J call TRBJ1-4; the D gene is possibly TRBD1 (6 bases). CDR3 length: 14 residues. Germline V lookup: CDR1 DFQATT, CDR2 SNEGSKA (reference sequence). V was cut by 1 base and J by 9 bases, with 15 bases left in between. DNA of the CDR3: TGCAGTGCTAGAGTACAGGGTAAAATACAAAAACTGTTTTTT. As protein: CSARVQGKIQKLFF.

Only a few counts were recorded for this clonotype. The V gene is TRBV7-2, the J gene TRBJ1-2; maybe TRBD1 (6 bases). V shed 5 bases and J shed 4 bases, with 17 bases lying between them. CDR1 SGHTA and CDR2 FQGNSA come from the germline V gene. CDR3 length equals 15 residues. The CDR3: CASSPQGQVVYGYTF. In DNA form, the CDR3 reads TGTGCCAGCAGCCCCCAGGGGCAGGTCGTCTATGGCTACACCTTC.

The chain uses TRBV5-5 and TRBJ1-1; unclear D gene. V lost 5 bases and J 7 bases, leaving 15 bases between the germline ends. The CDR3 runs to 13 residues. CDR1 SGHKS and CDR2 YYEKEE come from the germline V gene (reference sequence). The CDR3 is CASRAMVGNEAFF. The CDR3 DNA sequence: TGTGCCAGCAGGGCGATGGTGGGAAATGAAGCTTTCTTT.

This clonotype has only a few counts. V usage is TRBV3-1 and J usage is TRBJ1-5; no clear D gene. Trimming removed 4 bases at V and 0 bases at J, with 10 bases between. The CDR3 contains 15 residues. Germline lookup yields CDR1 LGHDT and CDR2 YNNKEL (reference sequence). This CDR3 reads CASSPGPYSNQPQHF. CDR3 DNA: TGTGCCAGCAGCCCCGGACCGTATAGCAATCAGCCCCAGCATTTT.

CDR3 sequence reads: CASSRGRHNEQFF. The CDR3 DNA sequence: TGTGCCAGCAGCCGGGGTAGGCACAATGAGCAGTTCTTC. J is TRBJ2-1 and V is TRBV11-2, with D possibly matching TRBD2 (5 bases). This CDR3 spans 13 amino acids. Trimming pared 5 bases from V and 5 bases from J, leaving 10 bases between. The germline V gene has CDR1 SGHAT and CDR2 FQNNGV.

Note on this clonotype: A clone one base away is much larger, so this may be a read error. The CDR3 coding sequence is TGTGCCAGCGGGCGCTCCTACAATGAGCAGTTCTTC. As protein: CASGRSYNEQFF. The chain couples TRBV6-2 or TRBV6-3 to TRBJ2-1; D gene unclear. V was pared by 8 bases and J by 0 bases, with 5 bases between. CDR3 length: 12 amino acids. Germline loops: CDR1 MNHEY, CDR2 SVGEGT.

J is TRBJ2-2 and V is TRBV2, with D possibly called TRBD1 or TRBD2 (5 bases each). The CDR3 runs 12 residues. The V and J ends lost 4 bases and 6 bases respectively, with 6 bases between them. Germline V lookup: CDR1 SNHLY, CDR2 FYNNEI. CDR3 DNA sequence: TGTGCCAGCAGTGGGGGACCCGGGGAGCTGTTTTTT. As protein: CASSGGPGELFF.

This clonotype appeared a few times. The V call is TRBV12-3 or TRBV12-4, the J call TRBJ1-2, with a weak D call TRBD1 (6 bases). The ends were cut back, 5 bases at V and 4 bases at J, with 14 bases in the middle. This CDR3 spans 14 amino acids. The chain's CDR3 is CASSLETGSYGYTF. CDR3 in DNA: TGTGCCAGCAGTCTAGAGACAGGTTCCTATGGCTACACCTTC.

The chain uses TRBV5-1 and TRBJ2-1, with D perhaps matching TRBD2 (5 bases). Trimming left V 0 bases short and J 6 bases short, with 16 bases between. Germline loops: CDR1 SGHRS, CDR2 YFSETQ. This CDR3 has 16 residues. The CDR3 here is CASSLEVGRVGNEQFF. The CDR3 DNA is TGCGCCAGCAGCTTGGAAGTGGGGAGAGTAGGCAATGAGCAGTTCTTC.

The chain carries TRBV12-3 or TRBV12-4 and TRBJ2-4, with a possible D match to TRBD2 (7 bases). The V gene lost 5 bases and the J gene lost 8 bases, with 22 bases spanning the gap. The length of the CDR3 is 16 residues. The CDR3 spells CASSPLPGRGRDIQYF. In DNA, the CDR3 is TGTGCCAGCAGTCCCCTGCCTGGGCGGGGGCGGGACATTCAGTACTTC.